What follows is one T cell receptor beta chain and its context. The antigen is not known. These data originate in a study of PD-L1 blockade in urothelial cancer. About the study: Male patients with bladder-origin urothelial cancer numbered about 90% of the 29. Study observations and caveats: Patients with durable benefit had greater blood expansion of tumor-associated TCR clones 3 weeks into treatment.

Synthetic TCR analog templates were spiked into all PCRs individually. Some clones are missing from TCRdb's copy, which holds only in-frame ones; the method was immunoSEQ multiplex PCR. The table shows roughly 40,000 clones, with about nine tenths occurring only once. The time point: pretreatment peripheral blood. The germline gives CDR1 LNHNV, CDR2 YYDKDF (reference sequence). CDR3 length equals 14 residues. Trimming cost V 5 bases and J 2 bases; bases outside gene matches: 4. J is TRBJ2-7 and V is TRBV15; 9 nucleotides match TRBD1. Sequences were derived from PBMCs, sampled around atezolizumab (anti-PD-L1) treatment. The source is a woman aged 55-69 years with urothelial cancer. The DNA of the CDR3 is TGTGCCACCAGCCCCGGGACAGGGCCCTACGAGCAGTACTTC. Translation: CATSPGTGPYEQYF.